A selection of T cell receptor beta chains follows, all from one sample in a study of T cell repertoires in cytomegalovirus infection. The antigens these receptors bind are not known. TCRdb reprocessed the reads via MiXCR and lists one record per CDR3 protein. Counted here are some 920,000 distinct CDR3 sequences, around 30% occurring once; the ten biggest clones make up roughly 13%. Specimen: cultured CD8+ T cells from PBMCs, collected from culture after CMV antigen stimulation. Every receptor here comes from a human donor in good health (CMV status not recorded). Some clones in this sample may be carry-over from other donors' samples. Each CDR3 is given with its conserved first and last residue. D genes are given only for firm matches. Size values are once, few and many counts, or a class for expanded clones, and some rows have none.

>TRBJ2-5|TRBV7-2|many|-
TGTGCCAGCAGCTTAGAGCGGGAGTACTTC
CASSLEREYF
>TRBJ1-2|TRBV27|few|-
TGTGCCAGCAGTAAGCCGGCCGTGGGGTCTGGCTACACCTTC
CASSKPAVGSGYTF
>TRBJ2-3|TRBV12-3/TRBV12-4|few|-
TGTGCCAGCAGTTTCGGGGTCCCAGATACGCAGTATTTT
CASSFGVPDTQYF
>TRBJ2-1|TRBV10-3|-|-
TGTGCCATCGGACCTATTCGAAATGAGCAGTTCTTC
CAIGPIRNEQFF
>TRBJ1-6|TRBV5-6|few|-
TGTGCCAGCAGCCTCGGGGGACGTGGGTCACCCCTCCACTTT
CASSLGGRGSPLHF
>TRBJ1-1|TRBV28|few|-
TGTGCCAGCAACGCAGGGGCGAACACTGAAGCTTTCTTT
CASNAGANTEAFF
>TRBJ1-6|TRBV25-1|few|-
TGTGCCAGCAGTGGGAAAGGGGGTAATTCACCCCTCCACTTT
CASSGKGGNSPLHF
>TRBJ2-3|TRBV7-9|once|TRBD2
TGTGCCAGCACCCGACTAGCGGGGGCAACAGATACGCAGTATTTT
CASTRLAGATDTQYF
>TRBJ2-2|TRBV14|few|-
TGTGCCAGCAGCATCCGAGGGACGGGAAGAACCGGGGAGCTGTTTTTT
CASSIRGTGRTGELFF
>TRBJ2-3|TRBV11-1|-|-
TGTGCCAGCAGCTCTCACAGGGCTTCGAGCACAGATACGCAGTATTTT
CASSSHRASSTDTQYF
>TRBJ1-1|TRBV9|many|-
TGTGCCAGCAGCCCCCCCCCAGGCCCAGGGGAAGCTTTCTTT
CASSPPPGPGEAFF
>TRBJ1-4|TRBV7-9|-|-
TGTGCCAGCAGCGGAAGGGGGGAGCGGAATGAAAAACTGTTTTTT
CASSGRGERNEKLFF
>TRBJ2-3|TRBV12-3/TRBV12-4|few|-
TGTGCCAGCAGTTTTTATGGGTCCCTCACAGATACGCAGTATTTT
CASSFYGSLTDTQYF
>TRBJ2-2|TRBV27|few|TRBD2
TGTGCCAGCAGTTTAACCCCTAGCGGGGGGGCCACCGGGGAGCTGTTTTTT
CASSLTPSGGATGELFF
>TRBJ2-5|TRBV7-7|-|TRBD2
TGTGCTAGCAGCTTAGGGTCAGCGGGGGCCCCCTTCCAAGAGACCCAGTACTTC
CASSLGSAGAPFQETQYF
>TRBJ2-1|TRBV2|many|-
TGTGCCAGCAGCGAGGGGGGGAATGAGCAGTTCTTC
CASSEGGNEQFF
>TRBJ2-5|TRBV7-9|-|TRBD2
TGTGCCAGCAGCGCTCTTAGCGGGGGGGCACGGACCCAGTACTTC
CASSALSGGARTQYF
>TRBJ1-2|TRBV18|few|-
TGTGCCAGCTCACCCGACAAGTATGGCTACACCTTC
CASSPDKYGYTF
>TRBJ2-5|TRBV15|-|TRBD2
TGTGCCACCAGTGAGACTAGCGGGGGATTACAAGAGACCCAGTACTTC
CATSETSGGLQETQYF
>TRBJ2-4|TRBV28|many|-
TGTGCCAGCAGTTCAGGGGGGAAAAACATTCAGTACTTC
CASSSGGKNIQYF
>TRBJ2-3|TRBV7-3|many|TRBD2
TGTGCCAGCAGCGTCCGGAGCGGGGGGACCACAGATACGCAGTATTTT
CASSVRSGGTTDTQYF
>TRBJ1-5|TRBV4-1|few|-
TGCGCCAGCAGCCAAGAAGTAGCACATCATAGCAATCAGCCCCAGCATTTT
CASSQEVAHHSNQPQHF
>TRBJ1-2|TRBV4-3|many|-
TGCGCCAGCAGCCAAGCCCGATCGAGGGGGGCGAGAGGCTACACCTTC
CASSQARSRGARGYTF
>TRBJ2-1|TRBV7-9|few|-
TGTGCCAGCAGCTCCCCTAGGGACCCCGTAAGTGATGAGCAGTTCTTC
CASSSPRDPVSDEQFF
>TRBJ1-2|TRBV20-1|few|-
TGCAGTGCTTCCGAGGGTCCATACACCTTC
CSASEGPYTF
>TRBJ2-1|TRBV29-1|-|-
TGCAGCGTTGAAGATCAGGGTAGTGAGCAGTTCTTC
CSVEDQGSEQFF
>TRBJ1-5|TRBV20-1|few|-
TGCAGTGCTGTTGGGAGGGGCAATCAGCCCCAGCATTTT
CSAVGRGNQPQHF
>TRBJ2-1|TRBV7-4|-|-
TGTGCCATTCCGGACAGTTTATACAATGAGCAGTTCTTC
CAIPDSLYNEQFF
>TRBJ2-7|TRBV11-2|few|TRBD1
TGTGCCAGCAGCTTAGATCGCAGAACAGGGGGCGTCCTATTTTCTAGCGAGCAGTACTTC
CASSLDRRTGGVLFSSEQYF
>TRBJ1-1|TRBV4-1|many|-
TGCGCCAGCAGCCCCGGGCAGGGGAGCACTGAAGCTTTCTTT
CASSPGQGSTEAFF
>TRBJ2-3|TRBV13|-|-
TGTGCCAGCAGCCCCCCCAGGGGAATGGGCGATGGAGATACGCAGTATTTT
CASSPPRGMGDGDTQYF
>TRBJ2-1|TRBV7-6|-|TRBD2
TGTGCCAGCAGCTTAAAAGCGGGGCCGTACAATGAGCAGTTCTTC
CASSLKAGPYNEQFF
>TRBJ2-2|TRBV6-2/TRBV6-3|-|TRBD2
TGTGCCAGCAGGGGACTAGCGCGTCAGGCAGAGCTGTTTTTT
CASRGLARQAELFF
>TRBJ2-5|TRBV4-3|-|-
TGCGCCAGCAGCCAATCTTTGGTTGAGACCCAGTACTTC
CASSQSLVETQYF
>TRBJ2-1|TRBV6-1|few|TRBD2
TGTGCCACGGGGGGGGGCTGGAATGAGCAGTTCTTC
CATGGGWNEQFF
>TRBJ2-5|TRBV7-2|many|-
TGTGCCAGCAGGGGAGAGAATCAAGAGACCCAGTACTTC
CASRGENQETQYF
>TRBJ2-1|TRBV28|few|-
TGTGCCAGCAGTTCAGAGAGGGAGAGGTACAATGAGCAGTTCTTC
CASSSERERYNEQFF
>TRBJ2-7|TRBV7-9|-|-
TGTGCCAGCAGCTCCCGGACGGAGTCTACCTACGAGCAGTACTTC
CASSSRTESTYEQYF
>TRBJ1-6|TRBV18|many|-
TGTGCCAGCTCACCGGGGAGCTATAATTCACCCCTCCACTTT
CASSPGSYNSPLHF
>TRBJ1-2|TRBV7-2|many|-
TGTGCCAGCAGCCCCACAGTCGGGGCCGACGTAGGCTACACCTTC
CASSPTVGADVGYTF
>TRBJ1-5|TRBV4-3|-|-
TGCGCCAGCAGCCAAGATGGCGGCGGCGATCAGCCCCAGCATTTT
CASSQDGGGDQPQHF
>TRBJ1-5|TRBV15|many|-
TGTGCCACCAGCAGAGAGGGGAGCAATCAGCCCCAGCATTTT
CATSREGSNQPQHF
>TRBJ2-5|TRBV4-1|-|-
TGCGCCAGCAGCCGGATGCCGGGACAACGAGAAGAGACCCAGTACTTC
CASSRMPGQREETQYF
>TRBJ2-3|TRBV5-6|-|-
TGTGCCAGCAGCTTCCCAGGGACTAGCACAGATACGCAGTATTTT
CASSFPGTSTDTQYF
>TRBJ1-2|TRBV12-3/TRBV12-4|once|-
TGTGCCAGCAGTTTTGGCGGAGCCTATGGCTACACCTTC
CASSFGGAYGYTF
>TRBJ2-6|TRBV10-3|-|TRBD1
TGTGCCATCAGTGAGCCGGGGGGGACAGGGGTCCCTGGGGCCAACGTCCTGACTTTC
CAISEPGGTGVPGANVLTF
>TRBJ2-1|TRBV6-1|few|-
TGTGCCAGCAGTTCCAACAAGCCTGCAGAACCTTCCTACAATGAGCAGTTCTTC
CASSSNKPAEPSYNEQFF
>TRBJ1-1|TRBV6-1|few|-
TGTGCCAGCAGTCGGAGGGCGATGAACACTGAAGCTTTCTTT
CASSRRAMNTEAFF
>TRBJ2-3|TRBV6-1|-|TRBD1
TGTGCCAGCAGTGAAATGGACAGGGAAGGGGCAGATACGCAGTATTTT
CASSEMDREGADTQYF
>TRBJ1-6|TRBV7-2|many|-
TGTGCCAGCAGCTTAGAGTCAGGCGGACGTAATTCACCCCTCCACTTT
CASSLESGGRNSPLHF
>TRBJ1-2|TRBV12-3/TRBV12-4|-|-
TGTGCCAGCAGTCCGATGCCCGGGTCTCTTGGCTACACCTTC
CASSPMPGSLGYTF
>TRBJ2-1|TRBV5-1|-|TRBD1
TGCGCCAGCAGCTGGGGACAGGGGACTACCTCCTACAATGAGCAGTTCTTC
CASSWGQGTTSYNEQFF
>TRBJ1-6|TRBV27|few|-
TGTGCCAGCAGACGGGACGGTGTTTCACCCCTCCACTTT
CASRRDGVSPLHF
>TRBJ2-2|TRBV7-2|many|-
TGTGCCAGCAGCTTAGGGTTACAGATCTACTCCGGGGAGCTGTTTTTT
CASSLGLQIYSGELFF
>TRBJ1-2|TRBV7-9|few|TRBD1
TGTGCCAGCAGCCCCCGGGACAGGGTCTACTATGGCTACACCTTC
CASSPRDRVYYGYTF
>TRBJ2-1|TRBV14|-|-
TGTGCCAGCAGCCAAGACGCAGGGGACTACAATGAGCAGTTCTTC
CASSQDAGDYNEQFF
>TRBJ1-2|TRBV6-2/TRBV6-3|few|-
TGTGCCAGCAGTTACTTCAGGGGTGGAGATGGCTACACCTTC
CASSYFRGGDGYTF
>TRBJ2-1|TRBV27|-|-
TGTGCCAGCAGGGGGGGGCTAGCGGCCTACAATGAGCAGTTCTTC
CASRGGLAAYNEQFF
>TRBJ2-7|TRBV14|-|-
TGTGCCAGCAGCCAATACAGGGTCAAGCAGTACTTC
CASSQYRVKQYF
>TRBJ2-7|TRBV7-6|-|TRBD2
TGTGCCAGCAGCTTAGGGGCGGGGGACTCCTACGAGCAGTACTTC
CASSLGAGDSYEQYF